This entry lists 21 T cell receptor beta chains sequenced from one sample in a study of cytomegalovirus exposure and HLA in healthy donors. PCR primers comprised 60 Vbeta and 13 Jbeta primers. Generated by immunoSEQ multiplex PCR, the TCRdb table keeps only in-frame clones and is missing some. The table records over 150,000 clones, approximately 79% of them present only once. The sequenced sample consisted of PBMCs. Every receptor here comes from a man in his forties or fifties in good health and CMV-seronegative.

There are a few counts of this clone. A read error may produce the germline difference seen at one junction end. V usage is TRBV7-7 and J usage is TRBJ2-2; D gene ambiguous. The CDR3 length is 13 residues. The germline gives CDR1 SSHAT, CDR2 FNYEAQ (reference sequence). CDR3 residues: CASSLSNTGELFF. Written as DNA, the CDR3 is TGTGCTAGCAGCTTATCTAACACCGGGGAGCTGTTTTTT.

The chain links TRBV28 to TRBJ2-7; 7 bases fit TRBD1. Trimming removed 5 bases from V and 4 bases from J; junction bases left unmatched: 8. CDR3 length: 14 residues. Germline CDR1 and CDR2: MDHEN and SYDVKM. The CDR3 coding sequence is TGTGCCAGCAGTCCAGGGACAGCCGCTTACGAGCAGTACTTC. It specifies CASSPGTAAYEQYF.

This rearrangement joins TRBV6-6 to TRBJ2-5; D unresolved. This CDR3 has 13 residues. Trimming took 5 bases from V and 9 from J, leaving 16 bases between them. Germline CDR1 reads MNHNY; CDR2 reads SVGAGI (reference sequence). The CDR3 nucleotides are TGTGCCAGCAGTCTCCCGTCCTCCCCTCCCCAGTACTTC. Protein sequence: CASSLPSSPPQYF.

This clone was recorded only once. A junction end diverges from the germline sequence, so it may reflect a read error. The chain combines TRBV7-9 with TRBJ1-2; TRBD1 matches at 7 bases. The length of the CDR3 is 15 residues. The germline V gene has CDR1 SEHNR and CDR2 FQNEAQ (reference sequence). The CDR3 is CSSSREQGDLSGYTF. In DNA, the CDR3 is TGTTCCAGCAGCAGGGAGCAGGGGGACCTGAGCGGCTACACCTTC.

The chain recombines TRBV28 with TRBJ2-1, with 9 bases that match TRBD1. V shed 5 bases, J shed 6 bases, and the junction held 11 bases outside the gene matches. Germline values: CDR1 MDHEN, CDR2 SYDVKM. The CDR3 extends over 16 amino acids. The CDR3 is CASSPPGGTGSNEQFF. The CDR3 coding sequence is TGTGCCAGCAGTCCTCCCGGCGGGACAGGGAGCAATGAGCAGTTCTTC.

J is TRBJ2-5 and V is TRBV19; TRBD1 agrees at 7 bases. CDR1 is LNHDA, CDR2 SQIVND, per germline (reference sequence). V lost 5 bases to trimming and J lost 0 bases; unmatched junction nucleotides: 6. The CDR3 is 15 amino acids. The CDR3 region has the DNA TGTGCCAGTAGTCGGACAGGACAGTACCAAGAGACCCAGTACTTC. Its protein product is CASSRTGQYQETQYF.

In regard to this clone: At one end the junction does not follow the germline gene, possibly because of a read error. V is TRBV2 and J is TRBJ2-6; the D gene is possibly TRBD1 (5 bases). Germline CDR1 SNHLY, CDR2 FYNNEI. The CDR3 consists of 14 residues. The CDR3: CASRTGSGANGLTF. CDR3 DNA: TGTGCCAGCAGGACGGGTTCTGGGGCCAACGGCCTGACTTTC.

With regard to this clone: One end of the junction varies from germline; a read error may be responsible. The J gene is TRBJ2-5, the V gene TRBV6-5; 10 bases map to TRBD2. The CDR3 contains 15 residues. CDR1 is MNHEY and CDR2 is SVGAGI in the germline V gene. The CDR3 region is CVSRNKREGRETQYF. The CDR3 nucleotides read TGTGTCAGCAGAAATAAGCGGGAGGGCCGAGAGACCCAGTACTTC.

The rearrangement joins TRBV28 to TRBJ2-7; D may be TRBD2 (7 bases). Germline V gene sequence: CDR1 MDHEN, CDR2 SYDVKM. With 8 bases removed from V and 5 bases from J, the gap between germline ends came to 19 bases. This CDR3 spans 14 amino acids. The CDR3 nucleotides read TGTGCCAGCGCGACCCTGGGGGGGGGCGACGAGCAGTACTTC. Amino acids: CASATLGGGDEQYF.

The chain carries TRBV9 and TRBJ2-3; D not certain. CDR1 and CDR2 from the germline V gene are SGDLS and YYNGEE. The CDR3 runs 13 residues. Trimming pared 0 bases from V and 1 base from J, leaving 3 bases between. CDR3 DNA sequence: TGTGCCAGCAGCGTAGTAGGCACAGATACGCAGTATTTT. It translates to CASSVVGTDTQYF.

This chain uses TRBV7-6 with TRBJ2-7, with 9 bases identical to TRBD2. The CDR3 covers 15 residues. The J segment lost 6 bases and the V segment lost 1 base, leaving 7 bases of the junction unmatched. Per germline, CDR1 SGHVS and CDR2 FNYEAQ. CDR3 loop: CASSLVVAGAGEQYF. CDR3 bases: TGTGCCAGCAGCTTAGTCGTAGCGGGAGCTGGCGAGCAGTACTTC.

V and J are TRBV10-3 and TRBJ2-3; D uncertain. Per the germline V gene, CDR1 is ENHRY and CDR2 is SYGVKD. V lost 7 bases, J lost 9 bases, and 5 bases lay in between. The length of the CDR3 is 9 residues. CDR3 DNA sequence: TGTGCCATCAATGGCACGCAGTATTTT. Translating it yields CAINGTQYF.

The chain is built from TRBV29-1 and TRBJ2-7, with TRBD1 identical over 8 bases. V shed 6 bases and J 4 bases; nucleotides not matched to a gene: 5. Germline V lookup: CDR1 SQVTM, CDR2 ANQGSEA. There are 12 residues in the CDR3. The DNA for the CDR3 is TGCAGCGTCACGACAGGGGCGTACGAGCAGTACTTC. This translates into CSVTTGAYEQYF.

The chain links TRBV11-2 to TRBJ2-7; 11 bases fit TRBD2. The CDR3 is made up of 14 amino acids. The germline V gene has CDR1 SGHAT and CDR2 FQNNGV. Trimming took 3 bases from V and 3 from J; bases not matched to a gene: 1. The CDR3: CASSFGTSGYEQYF. CDR3 sequence (DNA): TGTGCCAGCAGCTTCGGGACTAGCGGCTACGAGCAGTACTTC.

This clone was found once. The rearrangement joins TRBV7-9 to TRBJ1-1, with D perhaps matching TRBD1 (6 bases). Trimming left V 5 bases short and J 1 base short, with 17 bases between. The CDR3 covers 16 residues. CDR1 SEHNR and CDR2 FQNEAQ come from the germline V gene (reference sequence). CDR3 bases: TGTGCCAGCAGCGAAAACAGGGAGATACGGAACACTGAAGCTTTCTTT. This translates into CASSENREIRNTEAFF.

This chain uses TRBV2 with TRBJ1-1, with TRBD1 matching 11 bases. CDR1 is SNHLY, CDR2 FYNNEI, per germline. The V and J ends lost 7 bases and 4 bases, in that order; junction bases with no gene match: 11. The CDR3 covers 16 residues. The CDR3 DNA follows: TGTGCCAGCAATATTCATGGACAGGGGGCAGGCACTGAAGCTTTCTTT. This gives the protein CASNIHGQGAGTEAFF.

This rearrangement joins TRBV7-6 to TRBJ2-3; 7 bases fit TRBD2. The CDR3 extends over 17 amino acids. The germline V gene has CDR1 SGHVS and CDR2 FNYEAQ. V shed 1 base, J shed 0 bases, and the junction held 7 bases outside the gene matches. The CDR3 nucleotides read TGTGCCAGCAGCTTAGGTTCGGCGGGAGCAAGCACAGATACGCAGTATTTT. Protein sequence: CASSLGSAGASTDTQYF.

J is TRBJ2-3 and V is TRBV10-2; D is perhaps TRBD2 (6 bases). Between the trimmed V and J ends, which lost 5 bases and 3 bases, there was a span of 18 bases. CDR1 is WSHSY, CDR2 SAAADI, per germline. The CDR3 length is 16 residues. The CDR3, as DNA: TGCGCCAGCAGTACTAGGAGGGACGGGGTAACAGATACGCAGTATTTT. It codes for CASSTRRDGVTDTQYF.

The V and J genes are TRBV10-3 and TRBJ1-6; TRBD1 matches 8 bases. This CDR3 has 14 amino acids. After removal of 6 bases from V and 11 bases from J, the junction contained 9 bases not matched to a gene. The germline gives CDR1 ENHRY, CDR2 SYGVKD. The chain's CDR3 is CAIRDRGNDAPLHF. CDR3 DNA sequence: TGTGCCATCAGAGACAGGGGAAATGATGCACCCCTCCACTTT.

This chain connects TRBV27 to TRBJ2-1; D may be TRBD2 (5 bases). Trimming pared 4 bases from V and 0 bases from J, leaving 16 bases between. CDR1 and CDR2 from the germline V gene are MNHEY and SMNVEV (reference sequence). This CDR3 spans 17 amino acids. CDR3 protein: CASSSGLSLSSYNEQFF. The CDR3 DNA reads TGTGCCAGCAGTTCCGGACTCTCCTTGAGCTCCTACAATGAGCAGTTCTTC.

Only a few counts were recorded for this clone. The gene calls are TRBV28 and TRBJ1-5, with 12 bases fitting TRBD1. The CDR3 runs 16 residues. J lost 7 bases, V lost 6 bases, and 10 bases had no gene match. Germline loops: CDR1 MDHEN, CDR2 SYDVKM. This CDR3 reads CASRPRGQGAIQPQHF. CDR3 in DNA: TGTGCCAGCAGGCCTCGGGGACAGGGGGCGATCCAGCCCCAGCATTTT.